This TCR beta chain was retrieved from a study of CD8+ T cells in alopecia areata. On this clone itself: Its antigen is still unknown.

Study-level points and caveats: Affected scalp, especially in alopecia totalis/universalis, had a higher clonality than normal scalp did. Possibly as an HLA-related effect, TCR sharing across patients appeared less clear than in mice.

cDNA prepared by RNA extraction and subsequent reverse transcription served as the template for sequencing. Repertoires were generated with immunoSEQ multiplex PCR, while TCRdb's copy carries only in-frame clones and drops some. The data show tens of thousands of clones, just over 65% seen once. The treatment denotes: oral pan-JAK inhibitor, 5-10 mg twice daily. The authors sorted CD4+ and CD8+ T cells from PBMCs. CDR3 length: 12 amino acids. Trimming left V 5 bases short and J 4 bases short, with 12 bases between. Germline assignment: CDR1 SQVTM and CDR2 ANQGSEA. The source material was CD8+ T cells sorted from blood, sampled at week 4, from a patient treated with tofacitinib. The receptor's source is a human donor with alopecia areata. This chain links TRBV29-1 with TRBJ2-7; D might be TRBD1 (6 bases). The DNA for the CDR3 is TGCAGCGTTTACCAGGGGTCGTACGAGCAGTACTTC. Residues: CSVYQGSYEQYF.